The T cell receptor beta chain described here comes from a study of cytomegalovirus exposure and HLA in healthy donors. The study's findings and limits: A later analysis showed that HLA-associated TCR beta chains had undergone more clonal expansion than equally common others.

This CDR3 comprises 16 residues. The germline gives CDR1 SGDLS, CDR2 YYNGEE. The V end lost 3 bases, the J end lost 4 bases, and 19 bases lay between the germline ends. Concerning this clone: Its antigen is unidentified.

The PCR ran on 60 Vbeta and 13 Jbeta primers. Sequenced by immunoSEQ multiplex PCR; TCRdb stores in-frame clones only, minus some. The top ten clones hold 1.5% to 2% of a sample with roughly 140,000 clones, roughly a tenth of them seen once. The sequence came from a male donor in good health and CMV-seronegative. The chain joins TRBV9 to TRBJ1-2; tentatively, D is TRBD1 (6 bases). The sequencing sample was made of PBMCs. This CDR3 is CASSAPPSDSSYGYTF. The DNA for the CDR3 is TGTGCCAGCAGCGCTCCCCCCTCGGACAGCTCCTATGGCTACACCTTC. The variable domain in full, with the rest retrieved from reference TRBV9 and TRBJ1-2, is DSGVTQTPKHLITATGQRVTLRCSPRSGDLSVYWYQQSLDQGLQFLIQYYNGEERAKGNILERFSAQQFPDLHSELNLSSLELGDSALYFCASSAPPSDSSYGYTFGSGTRLTVV.